This entry concerns a single T cell receptor beta chain. The data were obtained in a study of blood T cell repertoires in COVID-19. At the level of the study: The analysed material was cDNA or gDNA that came from T cells, B-cell-depleted T cells, or PBMCs.

Only in-frame clones appear in the TCRdb table, and some are missing; sequencing was by immunoSEQ multiplex PCR. This sample yields about 310,000 clones, of which 75% to 90% are seen a single time; under 2.5% belongs to the top ten. Grouping used clinical history reported by participants in a survey and questionnaire. The V gene's germline CDR1 is LGHDT and CDR2 YNNKEL (reference sequence). V shed 1 base, J shed 9 bases, and the junction held 6 bases outside the gene matches. This CDR3 contains 15 residues. V usage is TRBV3-1 (or the pseudogene TRBV3-2) and J usage is TRBJ1-6, with TRBD1 matching 7 bases. The clonotype comes from a man between 25 and 39 years old who had recovered from COVID-19. The material sequenced was PBMCs or T cells enriched from blood (not recorded which). The CDR3 protein is CASSQGQGIGSPLHF. The CDR3, as DNA: TGTGCCAGCAGCCAAGGACAGGGTATAGGTTCACCCCTCCACTTT.